The 27 T cell receptor beta chains in this list originate from one sample, sequenced in a study. One entry per CDR3 protein results from TCRdb running MiXCR on the 5' RACE reads. The sample lists approximately 460 distinct CDR3 sequences, over 20% occurring once. The sample comprised central memory T cells from blood PBMCs. Noted subset: central memory CD4+ T cells. These receptors originate from a female donor with HIV.

This clonotype turned up a few times. The chain carries TRBV30 and TRBJ2-3; D may match TRBD1 or TRBD2 (5 bases each). Germline lookup yields CDR1 GTSNPN and CDR2 SVGIG (reference sequence). CDR3 length equals 17 residues. V was cut by 0 bases and J by 2 bases, with 18 bases left in between. The DNA for the CDR3 is TGTGCCTGGAGTGTAGGGGAGCCACTAACCATCACAGATACGCAGTATTTT. Its protein product is CAWSVGEPLTITDTQYF.

This clonotype was seen only a few times. The chain couples TRBV7-2 to TRBJ2-5; tentatively, D is TRBD1 (5 bases). The CDR3 sequence is 15 residues long. V lost 5 bases to trimming and J lost 0 bases, with 13 bases between them. From germline, CDR1 is SGHTA and CDR2 FQGNSA. This CDR3 reads CASSTGPQYQETQYF. The DNA for the CDR3 is TGTGCCAGCAGCACAGGACCCCAGTACCAAGAGACCCAGTACTTC.

In this sample, this clonotype turned up a few times. The V gene is TRBV30, the J gene TRBJ2-5, with 7 positions matching TRBD1. Per the germline V gene, CDR1 is GTSNPN and CDR2 is SVGIG (reference sequence). The length of the CDR3 is 13 residues. V lost 1 base and J lost 3; bases outside the gene matches: 2. CDR3 sequence: CAWSGQGKETQYF. CDR3 nucleotides: TGTGCCTGGAGTGGACAGGGCAAAGAGACCCAGTACTTC.

This clonotype was found a few times. This chain uses TRBV5-1 with TRBJ2-1; D might be TRBD2 (6 bases). V dropped 2 bases and J dropped 6 bases, with 15 bases sitting between them. CDR3 length: 15 residues. Germline V lookup: CDR1 SGHRS, CDR2 YFSETQ. The DNA of the CDR3 is TGCGCCAGCAGCTTAAACGGGGGAACCCTCAATGAGCAGTTCTTC. The encoded protein is CASSLNGGTLNEQFF.

The chain links TRBV7-2 to TRBJ2-1; no clear D. The CDR3 contains 15 residues. V was cut by 4 bases and J by 7 bases, with 17 bases left in between. Germline V CDR1 and CDR2: SGHTA, FQGNSA. CDR3 coding DNA: TGTGCCAGCAGCTCCTTAGTATCGGGTGGGAATGAGCAGTTCTTC. Its translation: CASSSLVSGGNEQFF.

The genes are TRBV12-3 or TRBV12-4 and TRBJ1-2, with TRBD1 matching 7 bases. The CDR3 is 13 amino acids. V shed 6 bases, J shed 5 bases, and the junction held 6 bases outside the gene matches. In DNA form, the CDR3 reads TGTGCCAGCAGGGGGGACAGACGTTATGGCTACACCTTC. This encodes CASRGDRRYGYTF.

This chain connects TRBV6-5 to TRBJ2-7; 7 positions agree with TRBD2. The trim removed 1 base at V and 6 bases at J, leaving 9 bases unmatched. Germline loops: CDR1 MNHEY, CDR2 SVGAGI. This CDR3 comprises 15 residues. This CDR3 reads CASSYWREQGSEQYF. The CDR3, as DNA: TGTGCCAGCAGTTACTGGCGGGAGCAGGGAAGCGAGCAGTACTTC.

The chain links TRBV7-9 to TRBJ2-6; D not resolved. V lost 5 bases and J lost 2, with 10 bases in between. Germline assignment: CDR1 SEHNR and CDR2 FQNEAQ (reference sequence). The CDR3 covers 15 residues. For the CDR3, the DNA is TGTGCCAGCAGCCCGGAAACCCCTGGGGCCAACGTCCTGACTTTC. Encoded protein: CASSPETPGANVLTF. The variable domain in full, completed from reference TRBV7-9 and TRBJ2-6, reads DTGVSQNPRHKITKRGQNVTFRCDPISEHNRLYWYRQTLGQGPEFLTYFQNEAQLEKSRLLSDRFSAERPKGSFSTLEIQRTEQGDSAMYLCASSPETPGANVLTFGAGSRLTVL.

This sequence joins TRBV7-2 and TRBJ1-1; no firm D call. Trimming removed 5 bases from V and 0 bases from J, with 10 bases in between. Looked up from germline, CDR1 is SGHTA and CDR2 is FQGNSA. The CDR3 covers 14 residues. CDR3 nucleotides: TGTGCCAGCAGCGATAGGACGGTGAACACTGAAGCTTTCTTT. It is translated as CASSDRTVNTEAFF. Full variable domain (rest looked up from reference TRBV7-2 and TRBJ1-1): GAGVSQSPSNKVTEKGKDVELRCDPISGHTALYWYRQSLGQGLEFLIYFQGNSAPDKSGLPSDRFSAERTGGSVSTLTIQRTQQEDSAVYLCASSDRTVNTEAFFGQGTRLTVV.

There are a few counts of this clonotype. V is TRBV4-1 and J is TRBJ2-3; 14 positions match TRBD2. The CDR3 has 16 residues. V shed 4 bases, J shed 6 bases, and the junction held 6 bases outside the gene matches. Germline lookup yields CDR1 MGHRA and CDR2 YSYEKL. CDR3 region: CASSPGTSGRSDTQYF. For the CDR3, the DNA is TGCGCCAGCAGCCCCGGGACTAGCGGGAGAAGTGATACGCAGTATTTT.

Judged by abundance, this clonotype is hyperexpanded. This chain uses TRBV6-2 or TRBV6-3 with TRBJ1-2, with TRBD1 matching 7 bases. The CDR3 loop spans 13 amino acids. The germline gives CDR1 MNHEY, CDR2 SVGEGT. V trimming: 4 bases; J trimming: 6 bases; junction bases outside the gene matches: 5. The CDR3 protein is CASSFTGEDGYTF. In DNA form, the CDR3 reads TGTGCCAGCAGTTTCACAGGGGAGGATGGCTACACCTTC.

The V and J genes are TRBV11-3 and TRBJ2-7; no reliable D call. V was cut by 5 bases and J by 2 bases, with 4 bases left in between. There are 11 residues in the CDR3. Germline V gene data show CDR1 as SGHNT and CDR2 as YENEEA. CDR3 amino acids: CASSLTYEQYF. In DNA, the CDR3 is TGTGCCAGCAGCCTCACCTACGAGCAGTACTTC.

CDR3 region: CASSLAVGINEQFF. In nucleotides, the CDR3 is TGCGCCAGCAGCTTGGCCGTAGGAATAAATGAGCAGTTCTTC. The rearrangement joins TRBV5-1 to TRBJ2-1, with D uncertain. The germline gives CDR1 SGHRS, CDR2 YFSETQ. This CDR3 region has 14 residues. Trimming pared 0 bases from V and 7 bases from J, leaving 11 bases between. Filled out from reference TRBV5-1 and TRBJ2-1, the complete variable domain reads KAGVTQTPRYLIKTRGQQVTLSCSPISGHRSVSWYQQTPGQGLQFLFEYFSETQRNKGNFPGRFSGRQFSNSRSEMNVSTLELGDSALYLCASSLAVGINEQFFGPGTRLTVL.

This chain links TRBV6-1 with TRBJ1-5; D gene ambiguous. The CDR3 covers 15 residues. V was pared by 7 bases and J by 0 bases, with 13 bases between. CDR1 is MNHNS, CDR2 SASEGT, per germline. The CDR3 spells CASMNEPHSNQPQHF. DNA of the CDR3: TGTGCCAGCATGAACGAACCCCATAGCAATCAGCCCCAGCATTTT.

This clonotype showed up just a few times. This chain uses TRBV29-1 with TRBJ2-7, with D perhaps matching TRBD1 (6 bases). The CDR3 contains 13 residues. Trimming cost V 4 bases and J 6 bases, with 16 bases left between them. Germline assignment: CDR1 SQVTM and CDR2 ANQGSEA. CDR3 sequence: CSVVGRGLSEQYF. CDR3 DNA sequence: TGCAGCGTTGTTGGCAGGGGTCTGAGCGAGCAGTACTTC.

V and J are TRBV4-1 and TRBJ2-3; a weak D match, TRBD1 (5 bases). In germline, CDR1 is MGHRA, CDR2 YSYEKL. With 0 bases removed from V and 5 bases from J, the gap between germline ends came to 12 bases. This CDR3 has 15 residues. The chain's CDR3 is CASSQDQIQGDTQYF. The CDR3 region has the DNA TGCGCCAGCAGCCAAGATCAAATCCAGGGAGATACGCAGTATTTT.

V and J are TRBV30 and TRBJ2-7, with 7 bases identical to TRBD1. Trimming cost V 8 bases and J 5 bases; bases outside gene matches: 9. CDR1 and CDR2 from the germline V gene are GTSNPN and SVGIG (reference sequence). The CDR3 consists of 12 residues. CDR3 loop: CAAAGQVHEQYF. The CDR3 nucleotides are TGTGCCGCGGCCGGACAGGTCCACGAGCAGTACTTC.

This sequence joins TRBV9 and TRBJ2-2; D possibly corresponds to TRBD1 (6 bases). The CDR3 covers 16 residues. Germline lookup yields CDR1 SGDLS and CDR2 YYNGEE. The ends were cut back, 4 bases at V and 2 bases at J, with 15 bases in the middle. In DNA form, the CDR3 reads TGTGCCAGCAGCCCAACCCCGGACAGCAACACCGGGGAGCTGTTTTTT. Translated, it gives CASSPTPDSNTGELFF.

This clonotype showed up just a few times. This chain joins TRBV6-6 and TRBJ2-7; D is uncertain. From germline, CDR1 is MNHNY and CDR2 SVGAGI (reference sequence). The CDR3 runs to 13 residues. Trimming pared 6 bases from V and 3 bases from J, leaving 12 bases between. The CDR3 is CASSPDTYYEQYV. CDR3 nucleotides: TGTGCCAGCAGCCCCGACACCTACTACGAGCAGTACGTC.

This clonotype was counted only a few times. The chain is built from TRBV10-3 and TRBJ2-1, with 7 bases aligning to TRBD2. The CDR3 is made up of 16 amino acids. V lost 6 bases to trimming and J lost 1 base; unmatched junction nucleotides: 9. In germline, CDR1 is ENHRY, CDR2 SYGVKD. CDR3: CAISRGVGGSYNEQFF. CDR3 bases: TGTGCCATCAGCCGGGGGGTAGGAGGGTCCTACAATGAGCAGTTCTTC.

The V gene is TRBV15, the J gene TRBJ1-1, with 8 bases lining up with TRBD1. Trimming removed 3 bases from V and 3 bases from J; junction bases left unmatched: 3. In germline, CDR1 is LNHNV, CDR2 YYDKDF (reference sequence). The length of the CDR3 is 14 residues. The CDR3 DNA sequence: TGTGCCACCAGCAGTACGACAGGGGACACTGAAGCTTTCTTT. Protein: CATSSTTGDTEAFF.

Only one count was recorded for this clonotype. The V gene is TRBV5-4, the J gene TRBJ2-1, with 7 bases identical to TRBD2. Germline CDR1 SGHNT, CDR2 YYREEE (reference sequence). With 4 bases clipped from V and 8 bases from J, the junction kept 6 bases outside the gene matches. This CDR3 is 13 amino acids long. CDR3 in DNA: TGTGCCAGCAGCCCTAGGACTAGTCATGAGCAGTTCTTC. Translating gives CASSPRTSHEQFF.

The rearrangement uses TRBV4-2 and TRBJ2-1; D remains ambiguous. Germline V gene lookup returns CDR1 LGHNA and CDR2 YNFKEQ. The V gene lost 1 base and the J gene lost 7 bases, with 11 bases spanning the gap. CDR3 length: 14 residues. The CDR3 DNA follows: TGTGCCAGCAGCCAAGGCCCCGGGCTGAATGAGCAGTTCTTC. Amino acid sequence: CASSQGPGLNEQFF.

The gene calls are TRBV6-6 and TRBJ1-5, with 10 bases identical to TRBD1. The germline CDR1 and CDR2 sequences are MNHNY and SVGAGI (reference sequence). This CDR3 contains 16 residues. Unmatched junction bases numbered 11, after V lost 5 bases and J lost 7 bases. The CDR3 nucleotides read TGTGCCAGCAGTCTAACGGACAGGGGGGATCGGCAGCCCCAGCATTTT. Protein: CASSLTDRGDRQPQHF.

The rearrangement links TRBV7-6 to TRBJ1-1; D is undetermined. V lost 0 bases and J 2 bases, leaving 7 bases between the germline ends. Per the germline V gene, CDR1 is SGHVS and CDR2 is FNYEAQ. This CDR3 is built from 14 residues. The CDR3 DNA sequence: TGTGCCAGCAGCTTAGCTACCGGTAACACTGAAGCTTTCTTT. Its protein product is CASSLATGNTEAFF.

The chain links TRBV15 to TRBJ1-5; no reliable D call. Between the trimmed V and J ends, which lost 0 bases and 4 bases, there was a span of 7 bases. The CDR3 totals 14 residues. Germline V gives CDR1 LNHNV, CDR2 YYDKDF (reference sequence). The CDR3 protein is CATSRDIMNQPQHF. The DNA for the CDR3 is TGTGCCACCAGCAGAGATATCATGAATCAGCCCCAGCATTTT.

The chain employs TRBV12-5 and TRBJ2-1; D gene unclear. The V gene's germline CDR1 is LGHNT and CDR2 FRNRAP. Trimming cost V 2 bases and J 0 bases, with 5 bases left between them. CDR3 length equals 14 residues. The CDR3 reads CASGLISSYNEQFF. The CDR3 DNA reads as TGTGCTAGTGGTTTGATCAGCTCCTACAATGAGCAGTTCTTC.